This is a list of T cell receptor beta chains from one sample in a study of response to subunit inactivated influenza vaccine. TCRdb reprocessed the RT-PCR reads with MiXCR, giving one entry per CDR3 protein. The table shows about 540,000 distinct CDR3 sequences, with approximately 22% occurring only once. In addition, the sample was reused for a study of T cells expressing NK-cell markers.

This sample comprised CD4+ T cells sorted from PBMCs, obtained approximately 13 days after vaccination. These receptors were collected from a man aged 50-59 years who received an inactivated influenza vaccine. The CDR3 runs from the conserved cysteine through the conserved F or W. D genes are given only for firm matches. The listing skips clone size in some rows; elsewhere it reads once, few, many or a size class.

DNA: TGCAGCGGGGGGTGGACCGGCACTGAAGCTTTCTTT
CDR3: CSGGWTGTEAFF
D: NA
size: few
V: TRBV29-1
J: TRBJ1-1

DNA: TGTGCCAGTAGTGTGGGGCAGACCAACAATCAGCCCCAGCATTTT
CDR3: CASSVGQTNNQPQHF
D: NA
size: NA
V: TRBV19
J: TRBJ1-5

DNA: TGTGCCAGCAGCCATTTATTAAAGGGGACAGAAGTCTTCTCTGGGGCCAACGTCCTGACTTTC
CDR3: CASSHLLKGTEVFSGANVLTF
D: TRBD1
size: NA
V: TRBV3-1
J: TRBJ2-6

DNA: TGCGCCAGCAGCCCCGGGACAGGGAATGGAAACACCATATATTTT
CDR3: CASSPGTGNGNTIYF
D: TRBD1
size: few
V: TRBV5-1
J: TRBJ1-3

DNA: TGTGCCAGCAGTCACCCCAGTCGGGGGAACTATGGCTACACCTTC
CDR3: CASSHPSRGNYGYTF
D: NA
size: many
V: TRBV5-8
J: TRBJ1-2

DNA: TGCAGCGTTCGGGGGACAGGGGGTCAGACCCAGTACTTC
CDR3: CSVRGTGGQTQYF
D: TRBD1
size: few
V: TRBV29-1
J: TRBJ2-5

DNA: TGTGCCTGGAGTGAACCCTACGAGCAGTACTTC
CDR3: CAWSEPYEQYF
D: NA
size: NA
V: TRBV30
J: TRBJ2-7

DNA: TGCAGCGCCGGGGAGGGGACGGCGAGCTCCTACGAGCAGTACTTC
CDR3: CSAGEGTASSYEQYF
D: TRBD2
size: few
V: TRBV29-1
J: TRBJ2-7

DNA: TGTGCCAGCAGCTTATCAGGGATAGAGAATGAAAAACTGTTTTTT
CDR3: CASSLSGIENEKLFF
D: NA
size: few
V: TRBV7-9
J: TRBJ1-4

DNA: TGTGCCACCAGCACCGGGGACGGGGGAAGTGGAGAGACCCAGTACTTC
CDR3: CATSTGDGGSGETQYF
D: NA
size: NA
V: TRBV15
J: TRBJ2-5

DNA: TGTGCCAGCTCACCCGAGACAGGGAGCGGAATAAATGGCTACACCTTC
CDR3: CASSPETGSGINGYTF
D: TRBD1
size: NA
V: TRBV18
J: TRBJ1-2

DNA: TGTGCCAGCAGTTTATCTCAGGGGCCCCCTTTAGCCAAAAACATTCAGTACTTC
CDR3: CASSLSQGPPLAKNIQYF
D: NA
size: NA
V: TRBV27
J: TRBJ2-4

DNA: TGTGCCACCAGCAGAACAGAAGAGACCCAGTACTTC
CDR3: CATSRTEETQYF
D: NA
size: NA
V: TRBV15
J: TRBJ2-5

DNA: TGTGCCAGCAGATCTCCGGGCCACGGCTACGAGCAGTACTTC
CDR3: CASRSPGHGYEQYF
D: NA
size: few
V: TRBV7-2
J: TRBJ2-7

DNA: TGTGCCAGCTCACATAGGCCAGATACGCAGTATTTT
CDR3: CASSHRPDTQYF
D: NA
size: NA
V: TRBV5-4
J: TRBJ2-3

DNA: TGCAGCGTTCGGGACAGGGGGCGAAATTCACCCCTCCACTTT
CDR3: CSVRDRGRNSPLHF
D: TRBD1
size: NA
V: TRBV29-1
J: TRBJ1-6

DNA: TGCAGTGCTGGAGGGGGGGTTGAGACCCAGTACTTC
CDR3: CSAGGGVETQYF
D: NA
size: few
V: TRBV20-1
J: TRBJ2-5

DNA: TGTGCCAGCAGCCCAGACAGAGACAATGAGCAGTTCTTC
CDR3: CASSPDRDNEQFF
D: NA
size: few
V: TRBV7-9
J: TRBJ2-1

DNA: TGCAGTGCTAGGCAGGACTGGGCTTTCTTT
CDR3: CSARQDWAFF
D: NA
size: few
V: TRBV20-1
J: TRBJ1-1

DNA: TGCAGTGCTAGAGATCGTGACGGGAGCTACAATGAGCAGTTCTTC
CDR3: CSARDRDGSYNEQFF
D: NA
size: few
V: TRBV20-1
J: TRBJ2-1

DNA: TGTGCCACCAGTGACCCTACGGGAGGGGATATCTCCTACAATGAGCAGTTCTTC
CDR3: CATSDPTGGDISYNEQFF
D: TRBD2
size: NA
V: TRBV24-1
J: TRBJ2-1

DNA: TGTGCCAGCAGCTCACACAGGGGAGGTCTCGCTGAAGCTTTCTTT
CDR3: CASSSHRGGLAEAFF
D: TRBD1
size: few
V: TRBV7-2
J: TRBJ1-1

DNA: TGTGCCAGCAGCTTAGTTCAAGATACGCAGTATTTT
CDR3: CASSLVQDTQYF
D: NA
size: few
V: TRBV7-6
J: TRBJ2-3

DNA: TGTGCCAGCAGCCCCAAAAGAAACTATGGCTACACCTTC
CDR3: CASSPKRNYGYTF
D: NA
size: few
V: TRBV7-3
J: TRBJ1-2

DNA: TGTGCCACCTCCCCGGGACGGGCAAACACCGGGGAGCTGTTTTTT
CDR3: CATSPGRANTGELFF
D: NA
size: NA
V: TRBV10-3
J: TRBJ2-2

DNA: TGTGCCACCAGTGCCTCGGGCGACTATGGCTACACCTTC
CDR3: CATSASGDYGYTF
D: NA
size: NA
V: TRBV24-1
J: TRBJ1-2

DNA: TGCGCCAGCAGCCAAGAGACTAGCGGATTGACGACAGATACGCAGTATTTT
CDR3: CASSQETSGLTTDTQYF
D: TRBD2
size: NA
V: TRBV4-3
J: TRBJ2-3

DNA: TGTGCCAGCAGTTACTTCGGGACCCCTACCTACGAGCAGTACTTC
CDR3: CASSYFGTPTYEQYF
D: NA
size: NA
V: TRBV6-5
J: TRBJ2-7

DNA: TGTGCCAGCAGGGGTAGCGGGGGGGCCTACAATGAGCAGTTCTTC
CDR3: CASRGSGGAYNEQFF
D: TRBD2
size: few
V: TRBV7-2
J: TRBJ2-1

DNA: TGCAGTGCTAGAGGCAACTCCGGGACAAATTACGAGCAGTACTTC
CDR3: CSARGNSGTNYEQYF
D: NA
size: few
V: TRBV20-1
J: TRBJ2-7